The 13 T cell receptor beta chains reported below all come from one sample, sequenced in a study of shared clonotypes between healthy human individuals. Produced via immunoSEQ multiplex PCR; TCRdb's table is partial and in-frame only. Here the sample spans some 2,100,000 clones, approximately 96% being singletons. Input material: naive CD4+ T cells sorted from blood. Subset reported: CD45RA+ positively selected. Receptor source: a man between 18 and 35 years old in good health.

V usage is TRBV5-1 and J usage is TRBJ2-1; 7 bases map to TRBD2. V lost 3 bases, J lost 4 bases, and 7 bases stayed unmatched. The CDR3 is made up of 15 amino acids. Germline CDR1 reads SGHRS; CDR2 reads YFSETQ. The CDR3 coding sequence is TGCGCCAGCAGCTCTAGCGGCGTATTTTACAATGAGCAGTTCTTC. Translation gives CASSSSGVFYNEQFF.

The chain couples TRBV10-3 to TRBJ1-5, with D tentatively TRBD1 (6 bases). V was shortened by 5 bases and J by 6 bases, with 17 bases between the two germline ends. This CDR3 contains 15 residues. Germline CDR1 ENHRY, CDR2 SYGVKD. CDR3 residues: CAISPGQQEGQPQHF. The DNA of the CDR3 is TGTGCCATCAGTCCCGGACAGCAGGAGGGTCAGCCCCAGCATTTT.

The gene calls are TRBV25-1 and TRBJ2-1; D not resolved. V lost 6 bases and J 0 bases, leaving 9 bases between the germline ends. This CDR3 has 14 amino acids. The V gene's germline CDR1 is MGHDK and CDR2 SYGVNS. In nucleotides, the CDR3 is TGTGCCAGCAGCCTTTCAAGCTCCTACAATGAGCAGTTCTTC. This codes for CASSLSSSYNEQFF. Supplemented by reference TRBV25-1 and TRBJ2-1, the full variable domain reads EADIYQTPRYLVIGTGKKITLECSQTMGHDKMYWYQQDPGMELHLIHYSYGVNSTEKGDLSSESTVSRIRTEHFPLTLESARPSHTSQYLCASSLSSSYNEQFFGPGTRLTVL.

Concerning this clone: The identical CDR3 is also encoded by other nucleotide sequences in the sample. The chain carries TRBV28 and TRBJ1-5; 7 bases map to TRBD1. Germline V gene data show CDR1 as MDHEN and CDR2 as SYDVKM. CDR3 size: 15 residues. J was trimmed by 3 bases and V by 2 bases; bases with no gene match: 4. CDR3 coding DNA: TGTGCCAGCAGTTTAGGGACAGTCTCCAATCAGCCCCAGCATTTT. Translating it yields CASSLGTVSNQPQHF.

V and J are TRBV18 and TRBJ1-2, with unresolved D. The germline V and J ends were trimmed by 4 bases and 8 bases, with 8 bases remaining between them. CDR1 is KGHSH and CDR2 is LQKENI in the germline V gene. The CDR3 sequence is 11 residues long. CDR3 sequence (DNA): TGTGCCAGCTCACAGTTGGGCGGCTACACCTTC. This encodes CASSQLGGYTF.

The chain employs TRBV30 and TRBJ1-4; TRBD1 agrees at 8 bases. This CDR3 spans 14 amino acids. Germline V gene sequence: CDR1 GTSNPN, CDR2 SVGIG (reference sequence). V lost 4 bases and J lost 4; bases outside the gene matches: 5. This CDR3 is CAWNPGQVNEKLFF. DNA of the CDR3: TGTGCCTGGAACCCGGGACAGGTTAATGAAAAACTGTTTTTT.

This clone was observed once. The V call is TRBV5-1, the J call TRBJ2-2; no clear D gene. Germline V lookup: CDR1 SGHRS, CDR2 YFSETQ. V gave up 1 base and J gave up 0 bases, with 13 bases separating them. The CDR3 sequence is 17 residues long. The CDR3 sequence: CASSLFSANTNTGELFF. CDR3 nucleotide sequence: TGCGCCAGCAGCTTGTTCTCCGCAAATACGAACACCGGGGAGCTGTTTTTT.

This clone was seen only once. CDR3 sequence (DNA): TGTGCCAGCTACGGGACTAGCGGGAGTAATGAGCAGTTCTTC. It encodes CASYGTSGSNEQFF. The chain employs TRBV18 and TRBJ2-1; 14 bases fit TRBD2. The CDR3 is 14 residues long. From germline, CDR1 is KGHSH and CDR2 LQKENI. V lost 7 bases to trimming and J lost 7 bases; unmatched junction nucleotides: 3.

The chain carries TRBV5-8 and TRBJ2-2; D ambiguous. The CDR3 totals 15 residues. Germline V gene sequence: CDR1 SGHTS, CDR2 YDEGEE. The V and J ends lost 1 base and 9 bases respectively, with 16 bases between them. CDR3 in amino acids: CASSLQTKMTRELFF. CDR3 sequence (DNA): TGTGCCAGCAGCTTGCAGACAAAAATGACCCGGGAGCTGTTTTTT.

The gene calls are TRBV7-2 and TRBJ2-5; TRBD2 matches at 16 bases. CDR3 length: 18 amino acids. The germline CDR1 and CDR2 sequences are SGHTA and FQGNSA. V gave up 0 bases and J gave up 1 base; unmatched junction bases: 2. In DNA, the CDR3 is TGTGCCAGCAGCTTAGCGGGACTAGCGGGAGGGATCCAAGAGACCCAGTACTTC. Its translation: CASSLAGLAGGIQETQYF.

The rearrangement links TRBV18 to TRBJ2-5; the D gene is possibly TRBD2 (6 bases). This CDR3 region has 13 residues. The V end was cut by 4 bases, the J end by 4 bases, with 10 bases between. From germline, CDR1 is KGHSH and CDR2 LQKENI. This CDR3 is CASSQGGRETQYF. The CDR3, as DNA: TGTGCCAGCTCACAGGGAGGTCGAGAGACCCAGTACTTC.

CDR3 DNA: TGTGCCTGGAGTGCTCAGGGGTCGCCACCCCTCCACTTT. Amino acids: CAWSAQGSPPLHF. The chain uses TRBV30 and TRBJ1-6, with D perhaps matching TRBD1 (6 bases). The germline gives CDR1 GTSNPN, CDR2 SVGIG (reference sequence). V gave up 1 base and J gave up 11 bases, with 12 bases separating them. The CDR3 sequence is 13 residues long.

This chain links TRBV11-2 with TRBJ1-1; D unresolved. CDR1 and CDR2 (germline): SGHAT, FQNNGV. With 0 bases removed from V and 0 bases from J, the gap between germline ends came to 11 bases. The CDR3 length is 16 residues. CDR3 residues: CASSLEGRPVNTEAFF. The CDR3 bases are TGTGCCAGCAGCTTAGAAGGCAGGCCTGTGAACACTGAAGCTTTCTTT.